This TCR beta chain originates from a study of blood T cell repertoires in COVID-19. Produced via immunoSEQ multiplex PCR; TCRdb's table is partial and in-frame only. This table holds some 60,000 clones, more than 75% found once. Trimming cost V 1 base and J 6 bases, with 9 bases left between them. CDR3 length equals 13 residues. The V gene's germline CDR1 is LNHNV and CDR2 YYDKDF (reference sequence). This receptor was obtained from a man aged 55-75 years with acute or convalescent COVID-19. The sequenced sample was peripheral blood. The rearrangement joins TRBV15 to TRBJ1-1; D is perhaps TRBD1 (5 bases). The CDR3 region is CATSRGTGAEAFF. DNA for the CDR3: TGTGCCACCAGCAGAGGAACAGGTGCTGAAGCTTTCTTT.